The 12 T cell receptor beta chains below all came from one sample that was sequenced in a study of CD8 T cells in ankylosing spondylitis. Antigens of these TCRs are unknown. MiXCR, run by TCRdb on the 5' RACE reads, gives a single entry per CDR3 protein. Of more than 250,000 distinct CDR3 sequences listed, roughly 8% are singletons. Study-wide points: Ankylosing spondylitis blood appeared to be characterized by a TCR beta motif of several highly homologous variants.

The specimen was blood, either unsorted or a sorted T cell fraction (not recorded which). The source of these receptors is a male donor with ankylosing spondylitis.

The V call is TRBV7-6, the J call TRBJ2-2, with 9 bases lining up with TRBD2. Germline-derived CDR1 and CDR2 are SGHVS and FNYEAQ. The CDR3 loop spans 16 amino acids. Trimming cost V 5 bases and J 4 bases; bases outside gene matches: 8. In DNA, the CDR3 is TGTGCCAGCAGCCCATATAGCGGGAGCGGCACCGGGGAGCTGTTTTTT. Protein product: CASSPYSGSGTGELFF.

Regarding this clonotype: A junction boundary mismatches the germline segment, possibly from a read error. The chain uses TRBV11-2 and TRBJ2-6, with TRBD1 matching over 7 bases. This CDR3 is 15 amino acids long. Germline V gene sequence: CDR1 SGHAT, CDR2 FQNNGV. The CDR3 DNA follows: TGTGCCAGCAGCGTAGACAGGGATGGGGCCAACGTCCTGACTTTC. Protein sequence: CASSVDRDGANVLTF.

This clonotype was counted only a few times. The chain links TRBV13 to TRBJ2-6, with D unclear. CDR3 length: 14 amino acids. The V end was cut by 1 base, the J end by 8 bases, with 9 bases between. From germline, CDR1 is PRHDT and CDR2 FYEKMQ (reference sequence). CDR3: CASSLENAPNVLTF. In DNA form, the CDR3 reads TGTGCCAGCAGCTTAGAGAATGCGCCCAACGTCCTGACTTTC. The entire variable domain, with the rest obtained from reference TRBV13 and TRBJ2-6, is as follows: AAGVIQSPRHLIKEKRETATLKCYPIPRHDTVYWYQQGPGQDPQFLISFYEKMQSDKGSIPDRFSAQQFSDYHSELNMSSLELGDSALYFCASSLENAPNVLTFGAGSRLTVL.

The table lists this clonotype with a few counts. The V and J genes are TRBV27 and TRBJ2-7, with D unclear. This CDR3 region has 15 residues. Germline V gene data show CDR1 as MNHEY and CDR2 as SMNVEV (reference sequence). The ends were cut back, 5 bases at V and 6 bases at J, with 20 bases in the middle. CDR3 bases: TGTGCCAGCAGTCCCCGGACGGGCACTGTCTCCGAGCAGTACTTC. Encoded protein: CASSPRTGTVSEQYF.

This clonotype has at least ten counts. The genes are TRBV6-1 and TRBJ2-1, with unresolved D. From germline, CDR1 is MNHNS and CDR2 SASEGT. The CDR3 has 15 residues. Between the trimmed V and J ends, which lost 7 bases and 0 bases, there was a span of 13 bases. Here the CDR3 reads CASIKDRSSYNEQFF. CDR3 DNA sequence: TGTGCCAGCATCAAGGACCGCAGCTCCTACAATGAGCAGTTCTTC.

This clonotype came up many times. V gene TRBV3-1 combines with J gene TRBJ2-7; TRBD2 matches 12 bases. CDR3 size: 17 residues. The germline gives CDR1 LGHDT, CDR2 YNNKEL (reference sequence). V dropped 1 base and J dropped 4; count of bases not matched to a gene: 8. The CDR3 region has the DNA TGTGCCAGCAGCCAAGGACTCCTAGCGGGAGGGCGGTACGAGCAGTACTTC. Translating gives CASSQGLLAGGRYEQYF.

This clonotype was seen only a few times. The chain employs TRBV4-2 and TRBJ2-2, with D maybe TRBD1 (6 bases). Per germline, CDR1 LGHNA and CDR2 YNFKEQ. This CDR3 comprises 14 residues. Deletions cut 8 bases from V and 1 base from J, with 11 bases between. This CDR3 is CASAQGLNTGELFF. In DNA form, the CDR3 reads TGTGCCAGCGCACAGGGCTTGAACACCGGGGAGCTGTTTTTT.

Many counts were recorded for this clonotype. The CDR3 region is CSASPPNEQFF. In DNA form, the CDR3 reads TGCAGCGCCTCACCCCCCAATGAGCAGTTCTTC. V usage is TRBV29-1 and J usage is TRBJ2-1; D not resolved. Trimming removed 7 bases at V and 6 bases at J, with 10 bases between. The CDR3 spans 11 residues. CDR1 and CDR2 (germline): SQVTM, ANQGSEA.

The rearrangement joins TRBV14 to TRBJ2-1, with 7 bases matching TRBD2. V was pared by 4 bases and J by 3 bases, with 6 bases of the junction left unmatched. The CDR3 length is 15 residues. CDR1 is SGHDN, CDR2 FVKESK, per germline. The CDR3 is CASSPLAELYNEQFF. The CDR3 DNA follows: TGTGCCAGCAGCCCTCTAGCGGAACTCTACAATGAGCAGTTCTTC. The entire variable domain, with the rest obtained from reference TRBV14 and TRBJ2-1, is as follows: EAGVTQFPSHSVIEKGQTVTLRCDPISGHDNLYWYRRVMGKEIKFLLHFVKESKQDESGMPNNRFLAERTGGTYSTLKVQPAELEDSGVYFCASSPLAELYNEQFFGPGTRLTVL.

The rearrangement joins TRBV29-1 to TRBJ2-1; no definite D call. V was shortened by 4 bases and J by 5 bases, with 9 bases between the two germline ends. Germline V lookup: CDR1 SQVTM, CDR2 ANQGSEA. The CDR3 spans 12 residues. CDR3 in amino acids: CSVGGYNNEQFF. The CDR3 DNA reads TGCAGCGTTGGCGGATATAACAATGAGCAGTTCTTC.

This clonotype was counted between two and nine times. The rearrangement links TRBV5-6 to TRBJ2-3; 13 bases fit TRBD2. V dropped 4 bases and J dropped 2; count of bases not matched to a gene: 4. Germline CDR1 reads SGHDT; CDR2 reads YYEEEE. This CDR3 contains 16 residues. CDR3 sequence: CASSRGLAGVTDTQYF. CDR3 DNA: TGTGCCAGCAGCCGAGGACTAGCGGGAGTCACAGATACGCAGTATTTT.

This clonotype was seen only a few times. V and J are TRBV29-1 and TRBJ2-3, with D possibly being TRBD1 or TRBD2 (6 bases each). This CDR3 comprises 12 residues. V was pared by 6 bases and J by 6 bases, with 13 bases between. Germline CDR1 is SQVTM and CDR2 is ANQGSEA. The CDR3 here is CSVERRGDTQYF. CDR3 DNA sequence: TGCAGCGTGGAGCGGAGGGGGGATACGCAGTATTTT.